This T cell receptor beta chain was documented in a study of T-cell memory formation after mild COVID-19. In its sample, this clonotype was seen a few times. The antigen remains undetermined. This CDR3 comprises 16 residues. The germline V and J ends were trimmed by 0 bases and 1 base, with 12 bases remaining between them. Per germline, CDR1 SGHVS and CDR2 FNYEAQ. MiXCR was run by TCRdb on the 5' RACE reads, yielding one entry per CDR3 protein. The data show about 410,000 distinct CDR3 sequences, 20% to 30% seen once. The study, taken as a whole, reports: Largely, contracting CD4+ clones fell within CM and EM, and contracting CD8+ clones within EMRA.

The sequence was obtained from an adult woman who had mild COVID-19 (a few samples of this study predate the infection). Cell type and time point are not known. The rearrangement links TRBV7-6 to TRBJ2-5, with unresolved D. The source material was PBMCs or a T cell subset sorted from them (not recorded which). The CDR3 loop reads CASSLAPYEVQETQYF. The CDR3 DNA sequence: TGTGCCAGCAGCTTAGCCCCCTACGAGGTCCAAGAGACCCAGTACTTC.